This record covers a single T cell receptor beta chain. This sample also contains other DNA sequences that code for the same CDR3. The sequenced template was cDNA made from the entire isolated RNA. Approximately 3.4 million reads, on average, came from each naive, central memory and regulatory T cell sample. Only in-frame clones appear in the TCRdb table, and some are missing; sequencing was by immunoSEQ multiplex PCR. The table lists roughly 610,000 clones, around a sixth of them singletons, with approximately 0.093% in the top ten. The record originates from a study of beta chain features in type 1 diabetes. CDR3 length equals 15 residues. The V and J ends lost 0 bases and 1 base, in that order; junction bases with no gene match: 2. Germline assignment: CDR1 SGHRS and CDR2 YFSETQ.

The sample taken for sequencing was naive CD4+ T cells from blood. The V gene is TRBV5-1, the J gene TRBJ1-2; the match to TRBD1 covers 8 bases. The sequence came from a man between 18 and 35 years old in good health. The CDR3 reads CASSLVQGGNYGYTF. The CDR3 nucleotides read TGCGCCAGCAGCTTGGTACAGGGGGGTAACTATGGCTACACCTTC. The full variable domain, rest sourced from reference TRBV5-1 and TRBJ1-2, is KAGVTQTPRYLIKTRGQQVTLSCSPISGHRSVSWYQQTPGQGLQFLFEYFSETQRNKGNFPGRFSGRQFSNSRSEMNVSTLELGDSALYLCASSLVQGGNYGYTFGSGTRLTVV.